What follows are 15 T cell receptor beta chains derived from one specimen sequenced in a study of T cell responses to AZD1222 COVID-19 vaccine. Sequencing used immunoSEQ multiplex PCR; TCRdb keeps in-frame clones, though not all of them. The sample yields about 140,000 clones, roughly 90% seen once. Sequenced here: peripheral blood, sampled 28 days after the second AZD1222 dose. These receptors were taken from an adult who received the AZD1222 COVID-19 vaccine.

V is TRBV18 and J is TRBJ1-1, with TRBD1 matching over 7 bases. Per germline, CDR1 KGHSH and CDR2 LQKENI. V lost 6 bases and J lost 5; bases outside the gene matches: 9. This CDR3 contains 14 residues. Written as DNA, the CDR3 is TGTGCCAGCTCTAAGGACAGGCTTTTAACTGAAGCTTTCTTT. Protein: CASSKDRLLTEAFF.

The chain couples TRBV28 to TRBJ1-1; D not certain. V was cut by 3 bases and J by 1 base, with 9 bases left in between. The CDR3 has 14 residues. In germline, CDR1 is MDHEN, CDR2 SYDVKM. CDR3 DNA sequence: TGTGCCAGCAGTTTTGGCTACTCGAACACTGAAGCTTTCTTT. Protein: CASSFGYSNTEAFF. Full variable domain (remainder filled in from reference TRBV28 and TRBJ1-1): DVKVTQSSRYLVKRTGEKVFLECVQDMDHENMFWYRQDPGLGLRLIYFSYDVKMKEKGDIPEGYSVSREKKERFSLILESASTNQTSMYLCASSFGYSNTEAFFGQGTRLTVV.

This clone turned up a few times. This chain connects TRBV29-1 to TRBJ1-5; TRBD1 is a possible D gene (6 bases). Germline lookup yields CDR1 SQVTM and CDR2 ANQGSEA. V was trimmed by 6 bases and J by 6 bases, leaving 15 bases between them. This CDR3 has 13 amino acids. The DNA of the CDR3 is TGCAGCGTGAGTCCAGGGGTCGGTCAGCCCCAGCATTTT. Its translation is CSVSPGVGQPQHF.

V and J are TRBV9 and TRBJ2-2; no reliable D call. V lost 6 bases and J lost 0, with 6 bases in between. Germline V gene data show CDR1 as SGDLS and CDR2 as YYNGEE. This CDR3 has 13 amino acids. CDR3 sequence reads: CASMAANTGELFF. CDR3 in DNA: TGTGCCAGCATGGCCGCGAACACCGGGGAGCTGTTTTTT.

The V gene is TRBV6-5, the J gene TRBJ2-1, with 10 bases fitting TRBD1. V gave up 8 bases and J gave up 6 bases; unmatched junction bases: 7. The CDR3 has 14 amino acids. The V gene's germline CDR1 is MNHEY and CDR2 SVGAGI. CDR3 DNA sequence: TGTGCCAGCGGTCCGGGACAGGGGCCCAATGAGCAGTTCTTC. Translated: CASGPGQGPNEQFF.

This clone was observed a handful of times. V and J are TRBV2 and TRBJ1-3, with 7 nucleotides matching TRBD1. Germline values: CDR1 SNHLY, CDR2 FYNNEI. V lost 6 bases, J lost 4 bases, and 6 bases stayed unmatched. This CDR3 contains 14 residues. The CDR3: CASSPQGFGNTIYF. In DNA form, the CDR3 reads TGTGCCAGCAGCCCACAGGGGTTCGGAAACACCATATATTTT. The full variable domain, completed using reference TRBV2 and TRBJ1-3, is EPEVTQTPSHQVTQMGQEVILRCVPISNHLYFYWYRQILGQKVEFLVSFYNNEISEKSEIFDDQFSVERPDGSNFTLKIRSTKLEDSAMYFCASSPQGFGNTIYFGEGSWLTVV.

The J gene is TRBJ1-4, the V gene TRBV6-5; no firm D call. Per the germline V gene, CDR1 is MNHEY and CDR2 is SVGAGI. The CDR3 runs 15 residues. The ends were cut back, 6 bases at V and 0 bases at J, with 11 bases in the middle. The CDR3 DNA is TGTGCCAGCAGCCTACACGTTGCAACTAATGAAAAACTGTTTTTT. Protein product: CASSLHVATNEKLFF.

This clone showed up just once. The CDR3 region is CATSDPGTNFGEQYF. The CDR3 coding sequence is TGTGCCACCAGTGATCCCGGGACCAACTTTGGAGAGCAGTACTTC. The rearrangement joins TRBV24-1 to TRBJ2-7; D might be TRBD1 or TRBD2, each matching 5 bases. The V and J ends lost 3 bases and 7 bases respectively, with 18 bases between them. CDR3 length: 15 amino acids. Per the germline V gene, CDR1 is KGHDR and CDR2 is SFDVKD.

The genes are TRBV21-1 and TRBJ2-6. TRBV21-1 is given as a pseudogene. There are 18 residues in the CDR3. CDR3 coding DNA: TGTGCCAGCAGCAAAGTCCCGGGACCGGCCCCTGGGGCCAACGTCCTGACTTTC. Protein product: CASSKVPGPAPGANVLTF.

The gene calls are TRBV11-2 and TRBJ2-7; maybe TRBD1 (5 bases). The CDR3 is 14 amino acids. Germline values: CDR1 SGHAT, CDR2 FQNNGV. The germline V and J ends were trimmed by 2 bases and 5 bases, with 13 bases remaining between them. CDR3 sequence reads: CASSLLGRADEQYV. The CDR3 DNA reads TGTGCCAGCAGCTTATTGGGCAGGGCGGACGAGCAGTACGTC.

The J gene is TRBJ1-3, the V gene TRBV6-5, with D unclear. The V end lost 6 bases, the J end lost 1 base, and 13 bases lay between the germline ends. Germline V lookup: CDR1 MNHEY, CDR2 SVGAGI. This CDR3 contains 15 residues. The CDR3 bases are TGTGCCAGCAGCAGTGGATCTTCATCTGGAAACACCATATATTTT. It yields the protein CASSSGSSSGNTIYF.

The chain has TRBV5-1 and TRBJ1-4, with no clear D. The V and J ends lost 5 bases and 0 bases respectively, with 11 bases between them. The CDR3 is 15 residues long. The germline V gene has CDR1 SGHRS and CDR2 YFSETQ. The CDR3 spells CASRVTAATNEKLFF. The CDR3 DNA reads TGCGCCAGCAGGGTGACGGCCGCAACTAATGAAAAACTGTTTTTT.

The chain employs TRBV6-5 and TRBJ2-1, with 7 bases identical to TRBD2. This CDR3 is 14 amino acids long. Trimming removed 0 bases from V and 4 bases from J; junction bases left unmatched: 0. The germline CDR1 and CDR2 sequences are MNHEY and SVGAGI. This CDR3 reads CASSYSGGYNEQFF. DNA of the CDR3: TGTGCCAGCAGTTACTCGGGGGGGTACAATGAGCAGTTCTTC.

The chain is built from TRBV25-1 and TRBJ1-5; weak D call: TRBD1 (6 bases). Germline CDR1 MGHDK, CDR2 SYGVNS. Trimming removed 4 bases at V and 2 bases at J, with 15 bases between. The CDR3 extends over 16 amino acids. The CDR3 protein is CASSAAGAQGNQPQHF. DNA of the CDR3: TGTGCCAGCAGTGCCGCAGGGGCGCAAGGCAATCAGCCCCAGCATTTT.

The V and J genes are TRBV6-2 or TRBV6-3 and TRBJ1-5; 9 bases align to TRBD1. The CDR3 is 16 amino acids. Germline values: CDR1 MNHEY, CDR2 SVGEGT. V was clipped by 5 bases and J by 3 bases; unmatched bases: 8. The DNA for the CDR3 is TGTGCCAGCAGTCCCCGGGGACAGGGAGCCAATCAGCCCCAGCATTTT. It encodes CASSPRGQGANQPQHF.